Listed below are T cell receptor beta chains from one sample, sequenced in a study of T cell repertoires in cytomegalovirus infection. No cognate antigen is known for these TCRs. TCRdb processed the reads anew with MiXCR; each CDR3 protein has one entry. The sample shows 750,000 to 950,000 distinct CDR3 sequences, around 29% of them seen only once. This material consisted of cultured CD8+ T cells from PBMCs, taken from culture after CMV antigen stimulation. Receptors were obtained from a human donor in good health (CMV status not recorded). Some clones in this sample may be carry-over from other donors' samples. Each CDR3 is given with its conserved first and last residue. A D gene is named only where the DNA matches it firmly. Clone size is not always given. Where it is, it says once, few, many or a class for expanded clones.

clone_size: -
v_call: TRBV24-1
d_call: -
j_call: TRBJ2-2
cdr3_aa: CATSDLAGTGELFF
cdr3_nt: TGTGCCACCAGTGATTTGGCGGGGACCGGGGAGCTGTTTTTT

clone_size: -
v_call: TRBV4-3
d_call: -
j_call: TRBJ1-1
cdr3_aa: CASRHKGRANTEAFF
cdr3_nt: TGCGCCAGCAGACATAAGGGCAGGGCGAACACTGAAGCTTTCTTT

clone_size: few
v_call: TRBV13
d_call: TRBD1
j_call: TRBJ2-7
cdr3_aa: CASSLGQGLYEQYF
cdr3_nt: TGTGCCAGCAGCTTGGGACAGGGCCTCTACGAGCAGTACTTC

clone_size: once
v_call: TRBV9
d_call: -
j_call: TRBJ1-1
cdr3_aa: CASSDSGAWDTEAFF
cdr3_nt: TGTGCCAGCAGCGACTCCGGGGCCTGGGACACTGAAGCTTTCTTT

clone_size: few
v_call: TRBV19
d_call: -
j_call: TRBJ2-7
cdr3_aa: CASSISVYSYEQYF
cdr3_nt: TGTGCCAGTAGTATAAGCGTCTACTCCTACGAGCAGTACTTC

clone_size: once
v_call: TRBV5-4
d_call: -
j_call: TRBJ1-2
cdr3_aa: CASSFSTSNYGYTF
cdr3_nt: TGTGCCAGCAGCTTCTCCACATCTAACTATGGCTACACCTTC

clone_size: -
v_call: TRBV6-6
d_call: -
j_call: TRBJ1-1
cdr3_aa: CASTHGEGNTEAFF
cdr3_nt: TGTGCCAGCACCCACGGGGAGGGGAACACTGAAGCTTTCTTT

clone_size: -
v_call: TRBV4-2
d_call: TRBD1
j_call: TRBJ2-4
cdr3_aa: CASSQDPPQGALHIQYF
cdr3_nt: TGTGCCAGCAGCCAAGATCCCCCTCAGGGGGCGCTTCACATTCAGTACTTC

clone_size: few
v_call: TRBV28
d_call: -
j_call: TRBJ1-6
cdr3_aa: CASRGVGSPLHF
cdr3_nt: TGTGCCAGTAGGGGAGTCGGTTCACCCCTCCACTTT

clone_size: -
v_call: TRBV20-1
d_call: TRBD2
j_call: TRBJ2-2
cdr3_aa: CSAADLAGVTGELFF
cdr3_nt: TGCAGTGCTGCCGACCTAGCGGGTGTCACCGGGGAGCTGTTTTTT

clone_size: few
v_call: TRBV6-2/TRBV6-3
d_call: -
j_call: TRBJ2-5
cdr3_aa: CASSYLPRTQYF
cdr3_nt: TGTGCCAGCAGTTACCTTCCGAGGACCCAGTACTTC

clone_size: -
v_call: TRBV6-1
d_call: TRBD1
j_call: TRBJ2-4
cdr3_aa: CASRGQILAKNIQYF
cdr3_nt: TGTGCCAGCAGGGGACAGATCCTAGCCAAAAACATTCAGTACTTC

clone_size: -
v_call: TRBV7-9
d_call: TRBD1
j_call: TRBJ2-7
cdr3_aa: CASSWATGTGSYEQYF
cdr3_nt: TGTGCCAGCAGCTGGGCGACCGGGACAGGGAGTTACGAGCAGTACTTC

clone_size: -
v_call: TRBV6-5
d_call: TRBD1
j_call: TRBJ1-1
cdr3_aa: CASSSGGMWAEAFF
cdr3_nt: TGTGCCAGCAGTTCAGGGGGGATGTGGGCTGAAGCTTTCTTT